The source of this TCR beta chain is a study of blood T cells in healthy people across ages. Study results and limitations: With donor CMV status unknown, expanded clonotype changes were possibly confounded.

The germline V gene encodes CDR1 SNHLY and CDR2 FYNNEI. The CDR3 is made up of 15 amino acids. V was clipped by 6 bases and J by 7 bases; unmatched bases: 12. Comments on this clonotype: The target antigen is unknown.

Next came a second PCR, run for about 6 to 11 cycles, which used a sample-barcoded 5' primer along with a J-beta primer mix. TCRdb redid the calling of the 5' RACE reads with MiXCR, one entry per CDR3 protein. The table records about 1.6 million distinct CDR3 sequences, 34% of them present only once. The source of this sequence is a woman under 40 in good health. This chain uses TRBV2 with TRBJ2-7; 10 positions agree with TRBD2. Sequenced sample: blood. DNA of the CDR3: TGTGCCAGCAGGCCGGATTTAGCGGGGGGCTCTGAGCAGTACTTC. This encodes CASRPDLAGGSEQYF. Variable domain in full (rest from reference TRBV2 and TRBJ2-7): EPEVTQTPSHQVTQMGQEVILRCVPISNHLYFYWYRQILGQKVEFLVSFYNNEISEKSEIFDDQFSVERPDGSNFTLKIRSTKLEDSAMYFCASRPDLAGGSEQYFGPGTRLTVT.